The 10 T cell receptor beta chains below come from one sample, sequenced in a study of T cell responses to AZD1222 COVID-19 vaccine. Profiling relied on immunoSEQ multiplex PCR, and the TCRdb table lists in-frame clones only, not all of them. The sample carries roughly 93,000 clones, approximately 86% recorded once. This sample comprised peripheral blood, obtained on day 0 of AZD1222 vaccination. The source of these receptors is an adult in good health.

The CDR3 DNA follows: TGTGCCAGCAGCTTAAGCCCACGGGACCAGACCTACGAGCAGTACTTC. It translates to CASSLSPRDQTYEQYF. V and J are TRBV7-2 and TRBJ2-7, with D possibly being TRBD1 or TRBD2 (5 bases each). V was shortened by 2 bases and J by 2 bases, with 16 bases between the two germline ends. This CDR3 is 16 amino acids long. Per germline, CDR1 SGHTA and CDR2 FQGNSA. Drawing the rest from reference TRBV7-2 and TRBJ2-7, the complete variable domain is GAGVSQSPSNKVTEKGKDVELRCDPISGHTALYWYRQSLGQGLEFLIYFQGNSAPDKSGLPSDRFSAERTGGSVSTLTIQRTQQEDSAVYLCASSLSPRDQTYEQYFGPGTRLTVT.

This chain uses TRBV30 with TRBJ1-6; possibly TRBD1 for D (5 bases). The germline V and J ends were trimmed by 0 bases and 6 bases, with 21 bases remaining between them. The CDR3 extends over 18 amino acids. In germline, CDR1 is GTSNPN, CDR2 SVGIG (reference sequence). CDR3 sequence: CAWSVTEVQGGINSPLHF. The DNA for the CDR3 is TGTGCCTGGAGTGTAACGGAAGTCCAGGGCGGCATTAATTCACCCCTCCACTTT. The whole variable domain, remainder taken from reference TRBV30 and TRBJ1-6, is SQTIHQWPATLVQPVGSPLSLECTVEGTSNPNLYWYRQAAGRGLQLLFYSVGIGQISSEVPQNLSASRPQDRQFILSSKKLLLSDSGFYLCAWSVTEVQGGINSPLHFGNGTRLTVT.

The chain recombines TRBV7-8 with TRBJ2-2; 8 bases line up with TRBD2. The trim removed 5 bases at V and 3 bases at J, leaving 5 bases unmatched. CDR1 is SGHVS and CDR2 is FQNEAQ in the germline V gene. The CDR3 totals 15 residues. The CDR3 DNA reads TGTGCCAGCAGCCTCGGGACTAGGCACACCGGGGAGCTGTTTTTT. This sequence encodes CASSLGTRHTGELFF. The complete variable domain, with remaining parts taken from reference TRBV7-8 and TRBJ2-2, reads GAGVSQSPRYKVAKRGQDVALRCDPISGHVSLFWYQQALGQGPEFLTYFQNEAQLDKSGLPSDRFFAERPEGSVSTLKIQRTQQEDSAVYLCASSLGTRHTGELFFGEGSRLTVL.

The CDR3, as DNA: TGTGCCAGCAGCTTAGGTGCACAGCGGGGGAGCACAGATACGCAGTATTTT. Protein: CASSLGAQRGSTDTQYF. The V call is TRBV7-6, the J call TRBJ2-3, with 8 bases that match TRBD2. V dropped 1 base and J dropped 0; count of bases not matched to a gene: 6. The length of the CDR3 is 17 residues. Germline CDR1 SGHVS, CDR2 FNYEAQ.

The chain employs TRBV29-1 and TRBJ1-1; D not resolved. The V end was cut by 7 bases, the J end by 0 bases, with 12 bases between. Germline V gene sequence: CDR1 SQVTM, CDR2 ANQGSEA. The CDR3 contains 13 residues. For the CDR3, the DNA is TGCAGCGCTGTAGGACCGCTGAACACTGAAGCTTTCTTT. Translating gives CSAVGPLNTEAFF. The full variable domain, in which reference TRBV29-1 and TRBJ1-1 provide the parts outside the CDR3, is SAVISQKPSRDICQRGTSLTIQCQVDSQVTMMFWYRQQPGQSLTLIATANQGSEATYESGFVIDKFPISRPNLTFSTLTVSNMSPEDSSIYLCSAVGPLNTEAFFGQGTRLTVV.

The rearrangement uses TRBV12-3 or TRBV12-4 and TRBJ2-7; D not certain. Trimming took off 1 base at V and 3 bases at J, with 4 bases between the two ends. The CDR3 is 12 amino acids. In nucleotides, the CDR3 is TGTGCCAGCAGTTTAGACCGCTACGAGCAGTACTTC. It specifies CASSLDRYEQYF.

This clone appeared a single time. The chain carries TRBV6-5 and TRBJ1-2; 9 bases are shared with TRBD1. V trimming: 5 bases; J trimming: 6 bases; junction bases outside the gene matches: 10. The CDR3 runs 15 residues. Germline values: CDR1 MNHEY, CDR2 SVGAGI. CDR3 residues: CASSRNRGRRDGYTF. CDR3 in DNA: TGTGCCAGCAGTAGAAACAGGGGGCGCAGAGATGGCTACACCTTC.

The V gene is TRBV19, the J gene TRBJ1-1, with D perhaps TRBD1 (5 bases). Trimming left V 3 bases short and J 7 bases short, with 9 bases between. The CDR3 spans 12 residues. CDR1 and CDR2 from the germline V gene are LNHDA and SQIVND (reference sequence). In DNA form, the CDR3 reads TGTGCCAGTAGTATGGGGCGCGTTGAAGCTTTCTTT. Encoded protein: CASSMGRVEAFF.

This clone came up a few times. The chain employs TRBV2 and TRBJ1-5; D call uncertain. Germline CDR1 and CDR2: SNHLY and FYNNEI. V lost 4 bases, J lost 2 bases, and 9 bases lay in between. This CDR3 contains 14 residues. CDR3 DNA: TGTGCCAGCAGTGGAGGGTACGGCAATCAGCCCCAGCATTTT. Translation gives CASSGGYGNQPQHF.

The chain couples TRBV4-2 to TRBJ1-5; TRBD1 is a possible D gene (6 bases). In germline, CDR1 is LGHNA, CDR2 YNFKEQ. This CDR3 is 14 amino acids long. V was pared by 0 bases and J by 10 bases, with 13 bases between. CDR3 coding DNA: TGTGCCAGCAGCCAAGATGCCTCAGGGGAACCCCAGCATTTT. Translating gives CASSQDASGEPQHF.